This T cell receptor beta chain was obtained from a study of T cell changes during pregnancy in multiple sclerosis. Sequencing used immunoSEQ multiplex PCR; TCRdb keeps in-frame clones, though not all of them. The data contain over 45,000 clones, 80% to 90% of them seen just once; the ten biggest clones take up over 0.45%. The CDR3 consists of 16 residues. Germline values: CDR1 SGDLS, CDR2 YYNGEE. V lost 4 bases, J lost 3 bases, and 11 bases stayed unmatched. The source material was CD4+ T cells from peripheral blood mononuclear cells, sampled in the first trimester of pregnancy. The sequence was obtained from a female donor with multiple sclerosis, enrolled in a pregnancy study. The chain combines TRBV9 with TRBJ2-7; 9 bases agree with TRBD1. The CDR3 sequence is CASSPRQGGWVYEQYF. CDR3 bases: TGTGCCAGCAGCCCACGACAGGGGGGTTGGGTCTACGAGCAGTACTTC.